Here is one TCR beta chain with its context. Its antigen remains unidentified. No base qualities exist here, and no much larger clone lies one base off it. CDR1 and CDR2, per the germline V gene, are SQVTM and ANQGSEA. Counted from cysteine to phenylalanine, this CDR3 has 20 amino acids. Only the CDR3 portion is preserved as DNA: 60 bases, with reading frame beginning at the first base. V ends up 4 bases short and J 2 bases short, with an unmatched junction base count of 17. This sample was taken from a study of Ad26.COV2.S vaccination and SARS-CoV-2 variants (dated by TCRdb to about 2021). For context, the study as a whole: Donors in the vaccine arm were drawn from COV1001, a multicentre, randomized, double-blind, placebo-controlled phase I-IIa trial testing Ad26.COV2.S in healthy adults. Ad26.COV2.S was administered intramuscularly at a dose of 5x10^10 or 1x10^11 viral particles, either as one shot or as two shots given 56 days apart. TCRbeta repertoire sequencing was used to assess the specificity and breadth of SARS-CoV-2-reactive T cell receptors after Ad26.COV2.S vaccination. A total of roughly 32 samples were included in the TCR-sequenced set, comprising roughly 20 Ad26.COV2.S vaccine recipients, 5 placebo recipients and 8 SARS-CoV-2 convalescent individuals. Trial participants were randomized into five groups of five, in which low-dose or high-dose Ad26.COV2.S was given once or twice, or placebo was given on both occasions. Investigators remained blinded to trial group allocation during experiments and outcome assessment. The paper as a whole reports these results and caveats: Vaccine and placebo recipients had similar non-spike TCR breadth, a finding consistent with the vaccine containing only spike. It was noted by the authors that total T cell responses may have been underestimated by the TCR breadth and depth analyses. Compared with placebo recipients, Ad26.COV2.S recipients showed higher spike-specific TCR breadth (P = 0.0014). Substantial breadth of spike-specific CD8+ and CD4+ T cell responses was reported after vaccination. The study was not powered for comparison of responses between vaccine doses or regimens.

TCRbeta CDR3 regions were sequenced with the immunoSEQ Assay. After extraction, genomic DNA underwent amplification by bias-controlled multiplex PCR, followed by high-throughput sequencing. For the original study's pipeline: To quantify the absolute abundance of each unique TCRbeta CDR3 region, sequences were collapsed and filtered. T cell fraction was estimated by normalizing TCRbeta template counts to usable DNA, which was measured by amplifying reference genes present in all nucleated cells. Repertoire TCRs were annotated as SARS-CoV-2-specific when V gene, CDR3 amino acid sequence and J gene were exactly matched to a known reactive TCR set. The reference SARS-CoV-2 TCR set came from MIRA and was filtered for enrichment in COVID-19-positive ImmuneCODE repertoires, removing public or cross-reactive TCRs. Using the MIRA antigens, annotated TCRs were further analysed by specific ORF or by position within an ORF. Breadth was defined as the number of annotated unique rearrangements divided by the total number of unique productive rearrangements, and depth was defined as the summed frequency of the annotated unique rearrangements. Two-sided Wilcoxon rank-sum tests were used to compare TCR breadth between groups. TCRdb re-hosts the immuneACCESS table, in-frame sequences only. Its copies lack some clones; in the studies checked, an unresolved V gene accounts for under half of them, and the cause for the rest is not known. D and trimming were read from the DNA, whereas the V and J calls and clone size are those reported in that table. The sample table holds around 300,000 clones, of which more than 85% were seen once. The ten largest clones add up to approximately 5% of the sample.

The intended sense of this specimen's treatment or condition label: 15 to 20 received Ad26.COV2.S at low or high dose, single or two shots; 5 received placebo; per-sample allocation not given. Repertoires of vaccine and placebo recipients were sequenced from samples collected on day 63 after the first injection. In Cohort 1b, 20 to 25 adults aged 18-55 years were enrolled at a single site in Boston, USA, between 29 July and 7 August 2020. Ad26.COV2.S was a replication-incompetent adenovirus type 26 vector expressing a prefusion-stabilized SARS-CoV-2 spike protein from the original Wuhan strain. The material sequenced was peripheral blood, taken in a trial of Ad26.COV2.S vaccine versus placebo. This TCR was sampled from a person between 18 and 59 years old who received the Ad26.COV2.S COVID-19 vaccine or a placebo. The chain is encoded by TRBV29-1 joined to TRBJ2-3; 14 junctional bases match TRBD2. The DNA is as follows: TGCAGCGTTGTAGTATCGGGGACTAGCGGGAGCAGGCCCTCCACAGATACGCAGTATTTT. This encodes CSVVVSGTSGSRPSTDTQYF.